The next 12 T cell receptor beta chains were all read from a single sample in a study of a mutant IDH1 vaccine in newly diagnosed glioma. Time point specified: baseline, week 1 (first vaccination visit). Treatment of the sample: pre-vaccination baseline after standard-of-care therapy. Libraries were prepared by immunoSEQ multiplex PCR; TCRdb keeps only in-frame clonotypes and omits some of them. The sample yields about 96,000 clones, about four fifths seen once. This specimen consisted of PBMCs, obtained from a glioma patient treated with radiotherapy, temozolomide or both. Every receptor here comes from a man in his forties with glioma.

Here the CDR3 DNA reads TGTGCCAGTAGGGGACGCGGCTATGGCTACACCTTC. This sequence encodes CASRGRGYGYTF. This chain joins TRBV19 and TRBJ1-2; the D gene is possibly TRBD1 (5 bases). The CDR3 is 12 residues long. Germline assignment: CDR1 LNHDA and CDR2 SQIVND (reference sequence). Trimming left V 6 bases short and J 4 bases short, with 9 bases between.

The V gene is TRBV18, the J gene TRBJ1-2; D gene uncertain. The length of the CDR3 is 15 residues. The germline V and J ends were trimmed by 2 bases and 4 bases, with 14 bases remaining between them. Per germline, CDR1 KGHSH and CDR2 LQKENI. The CDR3 bases are TGTGCCAGCTCACCAGGGGTAAGGCAGTTCTATGGCTACACCTTC. It codes for CASSPGVRQFYGYTF. The full variable domain, rest sourced from reference TRBV18 and TRBJ1-2, is NAGVMQNPRHLVRRRGQEARLRCSPMKGHSHVYWYRQLPEEGLKFMVYLQKENIIDESGMPKERFSAEFPKEGPSILRIQQVVRGDSAAYFCASSPGVRQFYGYTFGSGTRLTVV.

This rearrangement joins TRBV7-9 to TRBJ1-6, with TRBD1 as a possible D gene (6 bases). The CDR3 covers 18 residues. From germline, CDR1 is SEHNR and CDR2 FQNEAQ (reference sequence). V lost 1 base and J lost 0, with 13 bases in between. As DNA, the CDR3 is TGTGCCAGCAGCTTAGTGGGACACCCGAGCTCCTATAATTCACCCCTCCACTTT. Translation gives CASSLVGHPSSYNSPLHF.

The chain is built from TRBV6-4 and TRBJ2-6; 7 bases match TRBD2. The junction had 1 base not matched to a gene; V was cut back by 0 bases and J by 2 bases. Germline lookup yields CDR1 MRHNA and CDR2 SNTAGT. This CDR3 is 16 amino acids long. In nucleotides, the CDR3 is TGTGCCAGCAGTGACTCTGGGGGGGCTGGGGCCAACGTCCTGACTTTC. Translating gives CASSDSGGAGANVLTF.

The gene calls are TRBV5-1 and TRBJ1-4; weak D call: TRBD1 (5 bases). CDR1 and CDR2 from the germline V gene are SGHRS and YFSETQ. The CDR3 is 15 amino acids. V lost 0 bases, J lost 8 bases, and 14 bases lay in between. In DNA, the CDR3 is TGCGCCAGCAGCTTGGGTGGCAGGGTAAACGAAAAACTGTTTTTT. It yields the protein CASSLGGRVNEKLFF.

This clone was found once. The V call is TRBV5-1, the J call TRBJ2-5; no reliable D call. The V end was cut by 0 bases, the J end by 5 bases, with 8 bases between. Per germline, CDR1 SGHRS and CDR2 YFSETQ. The CDR3 length is 13 residues. The CDR3 DNA is TGCGCCAGCAGCTTGGGGGGTTCCGAGACCCAGTACTTC. It specifies CASSLGGSETQYF.

This clone was observed once. The chain joins TRBV27 to TRBJ2-3; D is unclear. Looked up from germline, CDR1 is MNHEY and CDR2 is SMNVEV (reference sequence). The CDR3 consists of 12 residues. V shed 4 bases and J shed 2 bases, with 4 bases lying between them. The CDR3 coding sequence is TGTGCCAGCAGTTCTATCACAGATACGCAGTATTTT. Its translation: CASSSITDTQYF.

The V and J genes are TRBV4-3 and TRBJ2-7, with 8 nucleotides matching TRBD1. This CDR3 has 16 amino acids. Germline CDR1 LGHNA, CDR2 YSLEER. The trim removed 0 bases at V and 2 bases at J, leaving 6 bases unmatched. The DNA for the CDR3 is TGCGCCAGCAGCCAAGATGCCGGACAGGGCACCTACGAGCAGTACTTC. The encoded protein is CASSQDAGQGTYEQYF.

This chain uses TRBV4-2 with TRBJ1-2; TRBD1 aligns across 8 bases. Trimming cost V 0 bases and J 6 bases; bases outside gene matches: 9. Germline CDR1 reads LGHNA; CDR2 reads YNFKEQ. The CDR3 consists of 16 residues. Here the CDR3 DNA reads TGTGCCAGCAGCCAAGATAACGGACAGGGCGTGAATGGCTACACCTTC. Amino acids: CASSQDNGQGVNGYTF.

The rearrangement joins TRBV11-2 to TRBJ2-7; D may be TRBD2 (6 bases). V was pared by 2 bases and J by 2 bases, with 13 bases between. In germline, CDR1 is SGHAT, CDR2 FQNNGV. CDR3 length: 15 amino acids. CDR3 coding DNA: TGTGCCAGCAGCTTAAATGGACGGGGGACCTACGAGCAGTACTTC. It codes for CASSLNGRGTYEQYF.

J is TRBJ1-2 and V is TRBV10-3; D unresolved. CDR1 is ENHRY, CDR2 SYGVKD, per germline. V was trimmed by 2 bases and J by 4 bases, leaving 14 bases between them. This CDR3 spans 15 amino acids. The CDR3 nucleotides read TGTGCCATCAGTGAGGGAGACCCCCCTACCTATGGCTACACCTTC. This sequence encodes CAISEGDPPTYGYTF.

The chain links TRBV19 to TRBJ2-6, with TRBD1 matching 7 bases. The J segment lost 1 base and the V segment lost 9 bases, leaving 12 bases of the junction unmatched. Germline assignment: CDR1 LNHDA and CDR2 SQIVND (reference sequence). CDR3 length: 17 residues. DNA of the CDR3: TGTGCCAGCTCGGGCCGGGGACAGAATTCTGGGGCCAACGTCCTGACTTTC. It translates to CASSGRGQNSGANVLTF.